This T cell receptor (beta chain) was captured in a study of PD-L1 blockade in urothelial cancer. Looked up from germline, CDR1 is MDHEN and CDR2 is SYDVKM. CDR3 length: 11 residues. Deletions cut 5 bases from V and 6 bases from J, with 5 bases between. Profiling relied on immunoSEQ multiplex PCR, and the TCRdb table lists in-frame clones only, not all of them. The profile shows roughly 52,000 clones, 79% of them singletons. The time point denotes: pretreatment peripheral blood. The genes are TRBV28 and TRBJ2-1; no reliable D call. Sequenced here: PBMCs, sampled around atezolizumab (anti-PD-L1) treatment. This TCR was sampled from a man between 65 and 85 years old with urothelial cancer. This CDR3 reads CASSIANEQFF. CDR3 nucleotide sequence: TGTGCCAGCAGTATAGCCAATGAGCAGTTCTTC. Together with reference TRBV28 and TRBJ2-1, the CDR3 gives the full variable domain: DVKVTQSSRYLVKRTGEKVFLECVQDMDHENMFWYRQDPGLGLRLIYFSYDVKMKEKGDIPEGYSVSREKKERFSLILESASTNQTSMYLCASSIANEQFFGPGTRLTVL.